Each of the 24 T cell receptor beta chains below was sequenced from the same sample in a study of human T cells and chemical hapten exposure. Time point of the sample: patch test 2, 6 weeks after DPC sensitization. Treatment: therapeutic diphenylcyclopropenone sensitization with weekly scalp DPC. Using its own MiXCR run on the RACE reads, TCRdb lists one record per CDR3 protein. The data contain approximately 92,000 distinct CDR3 sequences, more than 9.5% of them singletons. The material was whole blood, obtained in connection with sensitization to the hapten diphenylcyclopropenone (DPC). The receptor set was obtained from a middle-aged woman with alopecia areata. Some clones in this sample may be carry-over from other donors' samples.

This clonotype has ten or more counts. V gene TRBV12-3 or TRBV12-4 combines with J gene TRBJ1-1, with a weak D call TRBD1 (6 bases). V was trimmed by 9 bases and J by 3 bases, leaving 17 bases between them. There are 14 residues in the CDR3. The CDR3 nucleotides are TGTGCCAGTTGGAACAGGGCCCCCGACACTGAAGCTTTCTTT. It is translated as CASWNRAPDTEAFF.

The chain is built from TRBV7-2 and TRBJ2-5, with unresolved D. Per the germline V gene, CDR1 is SGHTA and CDR2 is FQGNSA. With 5 bases removed from V and 4 bases from J, the gap between germline ends came to 8 bases. This CDR3 comprises 12 residues. For the CDR3, the DNA is TGTGCCAGCAGCCCCAACGTAGAGACCCAGTACTTC. Its translation: CASSPNVETQYF.

This clonotype was seen repeatedly, ten times or more. The rearrangement links TRBV27 to TRBJ1-1, with no clear D. Germline CDR1 MNHEY, CDR2 SMNVEV (reference sequence). The CDR3 is made up of 14 amino acids. Trimming shortened V by 3 bases and J by 5 bases, and 13 bases separated the two germline ends. The CDR3 loop is CASSFNGPITEAFF. CDR3 coding DNA: TGTGCCAGCAGTTTTAATGGGCCTATAACTGAAGCTTTCTTT.

This clonotype has a count of ten or more. J is TRBJ1-1 and V is TRBV12-3 or TRBV12-4; D is unclear. V dropped 6 bases and J dropped 1 base, with 9 bases sitting between them. The CDR3 sequence is 13 residues long. This CDR3 is CASSSKPNTEAFF. Here the CDR3 DNA reads TGTGCCAGCAGCTCAAAACCGAACACTGAAGCTTTCTTT.

This clonotype has at least ten counts. The chain is built from TRBV14 and TRBJ2-1; perhaps TRBD2 as D (6 bases). V lost 6 bases to trimming and J lost 3 bases, with 21 bases between them. Germline assignment: CDR1 SGHDN and CDR2 FVKESK. The CDR3 length is 17 residues. CDR3 protein: CASRTSGPNDYYNEQFF. In DNA form, the CDR3 reads TGTGCCAGCAGGACGAGCGGGCCCAACGATTACTACAATGAGCAGTTCTTC.

The chain employs TRBV29-1 and TRBJ2-2; 7 bases match TRBD2. Unmatched junction bases numbered 9, after V lost 7 bases and J lost 4 bases. CDR3 length: 14 residues. CDR1 and CDR2 from the germline V gene are SQVTM and ANQGSEA. The CDR3: CSAGLGHATGELFF. CDR3 DNA: TGCAGCGCCGGACTAGGACATGCCACCGGGGAGCTGTTTTTT.

In nucleotides, the CDR3 is TGCGCCAGCAGCCGGAGGATGTACTTC. Translated: CASSRRMYF. The chain combines TRBV4-3 with TRBJ2-4, with D perhaps TRBD2 (5 bases). There are 9 residues in the CDR3. Germline-derived CDR1 and CDR2 are LGHNA and YSLEER. V lost 4 bases and J 15 bases, leaving 7 bases between the germline ends.

This clonotype was observed a handful of times. This chain connects TRBV12-3 or TRBV12-4 to TRBJ1-2, with D possibly TRBD1 on 6 matching bases. CDR3 size: 15 residues. The V end lost 2 bases, the J end lost 1 base, and 11 bases lay between the germline ends. The chain's CDR3 is CASSLRVQGNYGYTF. CDR3 DNA sequence: TGTGCCAGCAGTTTACGGGTACAGGGTAACTATGGCTACACCTTC.

This sequence joins TRBV4-2 and TRBJ2-1; no clear D gene. Trimming took 4 bases from V and 2 from J, leaving 3 bases between them. Germline V CDR1 and CDR2: LGHNA, YNFKEQ. There are 12 residues in the CDR3. The CDR3, as DNA: TGTGCCAGCAGCCCTACCTACAATGAGCAGTTCTTC. As protein: CASSPTYNEQFF.

This clonotype was seen repeatedly, ten times or more. This chain uses TRBV24-1 with TRBJ2-1; 13 nucleotides match TRBD2. Germline-derived CDR1 and CDR2 are KGHDR and SFDVKD. J was trimmed by 3 bases and V by 4 bases; bases with no gene match: 2. The CDR3 sequence is 16 residues long. The CDR3 reads CATSDGLAGVYNEQFF. The DNA of the CDR3 is TGTGCCACCAGTGACGGACTAGCGGGGGTCTACAATGAGCAGTTCTTC.

This clonotype occurred many times. This sequence joins TRBV7-3 and TRBJ2-3; D may correspond to TRBD1 or TRBD2 (6 bases each). Germline V gene lookup returns CDR1 SGHTA and CDR2 FQGTGA. V was trimmed by 4 bases and J by 2 bases, leaving 16 bases between them. CDR3 length equals 16 residues. The CDR3 reads CASSSPGAPNTDTQYF. The CDR3 DNA sequence: TGTGCCAGCAGCTCACCGGGGGCCCCGAACACAGATACGCAGTATTTT. Supplemented by reference TRBV7-3 and TRBJ2-3, the full variable domain reads GAGVSQTPSNKVTEKGKYVELRCDPISGHTALYWYRQSLGQGPEFLIYFQGTGAADDSGLPNDRFFAVRPEGSVSTLKIQRTERGDSAVYLCASSSPGAPNTDTQYFGPGTRLTVL.

The rearrangement uses TRBV20-1 and TRBJ2-6, with 8 bases lining up with TRBD1. Unmatched junction bases numbered 9, after V lost 1 base and J lost 7 bases. Germline CDR1 is DFQATT and CDR2 is SNEGSKA (reference sequence). The CDR3 runs to 16 residues. The CDR3 DNA reads TGCAGTGCTAGAGTCCAACAGGGGGTAGGAGCCAACGTCCTGACTTTC. Its protein product is CSARVQQGVGANVLTF.

This clonotype was counted ten times or more. The gene calls are TRBV27 and TRBJ1-3; no firm D call. In germline, CDR1 is MNHEY, CDR2 SMNVEV (reference sequence). V lost 6 bases and J 8 bases, leaving 14 bases between the germline ends. CDR3 length: 13 residues. The CDR3 reads CASSPRSSDTIYF. CDR3 sequence (DNA): TGTGCCAGCAGCCCCCGATCGTCGGACACCATATATTTT.

Only a few counts were recorded for this clonotype. This rearrangement joins TRBV12-5 to TRBJ2-1; D possibly corresponds to TRBD1 (6 bases). Trimming left V 4 bases short and J 6 bases short, with 19 bases between. The CDR3 runs to 16 residues. Germline V gene sequence: CDR1 LGHNT, CDR2 FRNRAP. The chain's CDR3 is CASGSPVGTSGNEQFF. In nucleotides, the CDR3 is TGTGCTAGTGGTTCCCCGGTGGGGACATCTGGCAATGAGCAGTTCTTC.

Comment on this clonotype: The junction shows a germline mismatch at one end, possibly a read error. The V and J genes are TRBV7-7 and TRBJ2-5, with 12 bases identical to TRBD2. CDR3 length equals 18 residues. Germline V gene lookup returns CDR1 SSHAT and CDR2 FNYEAQ (reference sequence). CDR3 nucleotide sequence: TGTGCTAGCAGCGGCAGACTAGCGGGAGAGGGTAGCAGGGAGACCCAGTACTTC. Translation gives CASSGRLAGEGSRETQYF.

This clonotype showed up just a few times. Mismatch with germline at one junction end may stem from a read error. This chain joins TRBV5-1 and TRBJ1-1, with D possibly being TRBD1 (5 bases). Looked up from germline, CDR1 is SGHRS and CDR2 is YFSETQ. This CDR3 spans 14 amino acids. CDR3 DNA sequence: TGCGCCAGCAGCTTGGGACAGAAGAACACTGAAGTTTTCTTT. This codes for CASSLGQKNTEVFF.

This clonotype was observed many times. The rearrangement links TRBV19 to TRBJ2-2; TRBD2 might be the D (6 bases). Germline V gives CDR1 LNHDA, CDR2 SQIVND (reference sequence). CDR3 length equals 16 residues. The germline V and J ends were trimmed by 3 bases and 6 bases, with 17 bases remaining between them. CDR3 protein: CASSMSGELGSGELFF. The DNA of the CDR3 is TGTGCCAGTAGTATGTCGGGGGAATTAGGTTCCGGGGAGCTGTTTTTT.

At least ten counts were recorded for this clonotype. The V gene is TRBV7-6, the J gene TRBJ1-1, with 9 positions matching TRBD1. The CDR3 has 16 residues. The ends lost 2 bases at V and 0 bases at J; junction bases unmatched: 4. The germline V gene has CDR1 SGHVS and CDR2 FNYEAQ. The CDR3 sequence is CASSLSGQGMNTEAFF. CDR3 DNA: TGTGCCAGCAGCTTATCGGGACAGGGCATGAACACTGAAGCTTTCTTT. The whole variable domain, filled in from reference TRBV7-6 and TRBJ1-1, reads GAGVSQSPRYKVTKRGQDVALRCDPISGHVSLYWYRQALGQGPEFLTYFNYEAQQDKSGLPNDRFSAERPEGSISTLTIQRTEQRDSAMYRCASSLSGQGMNTEAFFGQGTRLTVV.

This clonotype was counted ten times or more. The chain has TRBV30 and TRBJ1-2; maybe TRBD1 (5 bases). CDR1 is GTSNPN, CDR2 SVGIG, per germline (reference sequence). V lost 2 bases to trimming and J lost 7 bases, with 8 bases between them. The CDR3 is made up of 11 amino acids. CDR3 loop: CAWSRGSGYTF. The CDR3 DNA follows: TGTGCCTGGAGTAGGGGATCTGGCTACACCTTC.

This clonotype was counted many times. Mismatch with germline at one junction end may stem from a read error. Here the CDR3 DNA reads TGTGCCAGCAGCTTAGGGACACTGCTCTTCCCACCGAAACACTTC. It is translated as CASSLGTLLFPPKHF. J is TRBJ2-5 and V is TRBV7-2; TRBD1 is a possible D gene (5 bases). The CDR3 runs 15 residues. Germline loops: CDR1 SGHTA, CDR2 FQGNSA.

V is TRBV29-1 and J is TRBJ2-3; the match to TRBD1 covers 11 bases. This CDR3 is 14 amino acids long. V shed 8 bases and J 1 base; nucleotides not matched to a gene: 5. Germline CDR1 SQVTM, CDR2 ANQGSEA. CDR3 sequence reads: CSSRTGGGTDTQYF. Written as DNA, the CDR3 is TGCAGCTCTAGGACAGGGGGCGGCACAGATACGCAGTATTTT.

This clonotype was seen a handful of times. The chain has TRBV27 and TRBJ1-5; possibly TRBD1 for D (5 bases). Germline CDR1 is MNHEY and CDR2 is SMNVEV (reference sequence). This CDR3 comprises 14 residues. Trimming removed 5 bases from V and 9 bases from J, with 17 bases in between. CDR3 in amino acids: CASSERGSLRPQHF. CDR3 nucleotide sequence: TGTGCCAGCAGTGAGCGGGGGTCCCTACGGCCCCAGCATTTT.

V gene TRBV7-2 combines with J gene TRBJ2-5, with 8 nucleotides matching TRBD1. J lost 2 bases, V lost 3 bases, and 8 bases had no gene match. This CDR3 region has 16 residues. Per germline, CDR1 SGHTA and CDR2 FQGNSA. CDR3 nucleotide sequence: TGTGCCAGCAGCTTTAGGGCAGGGGGCGTACAAGAGACCCAGTACTTC. It yields the protein CASSFRAGGVQETQYF.

This clonotype came up many times. The chain has TRBV4-2 and TRBJ2-4; 7 bases are shared with TRBD1. The V gene's germline CDR1 is LGHNA and CDR2 YNFKEQ. The CDR3 consists of 18 residues. Trimming removed 0 bases from V and 3 bases from J; junction bases left unmatched: 11. For the CDR3, the DNA is TGTGCCAGCAGCCAAGATCCGTTTCCCGGGACAGACAAAAACATTCAGTACTTC. Translated, it gives CASSQDPFPGTDKNIQYF.